The 29 T cell receptor beta chains in this list originate from one sample, sequenced in a study of response to subunit inactivated influenza vaccine. TCRdb reanalysed the RT-PCR reads using MiXCR and keeps one entry per CDR3 protein. There are approximately 730,000 distinct CDR3 sequences in the sample; about 14% occur only once, and approximately 6.5% lies in the top ten. The sample here was PBMCs from blood, taken less than 15 days before vaccination. The source of these receptors is a man aged 50 to 59 who received an inactivated influenza vaccine.

The V and J genes are TRBV10-3 and TRBJ2-7, with TRBD2 identical over 10 bases. From germline, CDR1 is ENHRY and CDR2 SYGVKD. J was trimmed by 6 bases and V by 5 bases; bases with no gene match: 13. The CDR3 loop spans 16 amino acids. The CDR3 protein is CAISMTSGSPGGEQYF. CDR3 nucleotide sequence: TGTGCCATCAGTATGACTAGCGGGTCACCCGGCGGCGAGCAGTACTTC.

Points on this clonotype: Mismatch with germline at one junction end may stem from a read error. The V gene is TRBV12-3 or TRBV12-4, the J gene TRBJ2-5; D might be TRBD1 (5 bases). The length of the CDR3 is 14 residues. The CDR3 sequence is CTSSPRVSQETQYF. The CDR3 nucleotides read TGTACCAGCAGTCCCAGGGTATCGCAAGAGACCCAGTACTTC.

This clonotype was found a few times. The chain combines TRBV6-2 or TRBV6-3 with TRBJ2-2; a possible D gene is TRBD1 (7 bases). Trimming removed 2 bases from V and 0 bases from J, with 13 bases in between. CDR1 and CDR2 from the germline V gene are MNHEY and SVGEGT. The CDR3 extends over 17 amino acids. CDR3 region: CASSYPSRGANTGELFF. In DNA, the CDR3 is TGTGCCAGCAGTTACCCCTCCAGGGGGGCGAACACCGGGGAGCTGTTTTTT.

This clonotype was found many times. The chain couples TRBV20-1 to TRBJ2-7; D remains ambiguous. Germline CDR1 is DFQATT and CDR2 is SNEGSKA (reference sequence). The CDR3 is 11 amino acids. Deletions cut 0 bases from V and 6 bases from J, with 6 bases between. The DNA for the CDR3 is TGCAGTGCTAGAGATTTTCGCGAGCAGTACTTC. Its protein product is CSARDFREQYF.

There are a few counts of this clonotype. The chain carries TRBV10-3 and TRBJ2-7; TRBD2 is a possible D gene (5 bases). The germline V and J ends were trimmed by 0 bases and 7 bases, with 19 bases remaining between them. The CDR3 sequence is 16 residues long. Germline-derived CDR1 and CDR2 are ENHRY and SYGVKD. The CDR3 is CAISESEGGTKKEQYF. CDR3 DNA: TGTGCCATCAGTGAGTCAGAGGGCGGTACTAAGAAGGAGCAGTACTTC.

In its sample, this clonotype was seen many times. The gene calls are TRBV12-3 or TRBV12-4 and TRBJ2-7; D is unresolved. Deletions cut 3 bases from V and 4 bases from J, with 7 bases between. The CDR3 covers 12 residues. Written as DNA, the CDR3 is TGTGCCAGCAGTTTTATTCGGTACGAGCAGTACTTC. Residues: CASSFIRYEQYF.

The sample holds many counts of this clonotype. The CDR3 loop reads CASSLGMSRNTIYF. For the CDR3, the DNA is TGTGCCAGCAGCTTAGGGATGAGCCGAAACACCATATATTTT. The chain employs TRBV13 and TRBJ1-3, with unresolved D. The germline V gene encodes CDR1 PRHDT and CDR2 FYEKMQ (reference sequence). V was cut by 0 bases and J by 5 bases, with 8 bases left in between. The CDR3 covers 14 residues.

The V gene is TRBV28, the J gene TRBJ2-2, with 8 bases matching TRBD1. V lost 6 bases and J lost 1; bases outside the gene matches: 7. Germline V lookup: CDR1 MDHEN, CDR2 SYDVKM. CDR3 length equals 16 residues. The CDR3 sequence: CASSSLGQGNTGELFF. The CDR3 region has the DNA TGTGCCAGCAGCTCCTTAGGACAGGGGAACACCGGGGAGCTGTTTTTT.

In its sample, this clonotype was seen many times. This chain's CDR3 is CASSYSAVNYGYTF. CDR3 coding DNA: TGTGCCAGCAGTTACTCTGCGGTTAACTATGGCTACACCTTC. J is TRBJ1-2 and V is TRBV6-2 or TRBV6-3; D gene ambiguous. The CDR3 is made up of 14 amino acids. Germline CDR1 reads MNHEY; CDR2 reads SVGEGT. V lost 0 bases and J lost 1, with 6 bases in between.

V is TRBV29-1 and J is TRBJ1-2, with D maybe TRBD1 (5 bases). Trimming removed 3 bases from V and 8 bases from J, with 19 bases in between. This CDR3 is built from 14 residues. Germline V gene sequence: CDR1 SQVTM, CDR2 ANQGSEA. This CDR3 reads CSVERPPGRDGYTF. For the CDR3, the DNA is TGCAGCGTTGAGCGCCCCCCAGGGAGGGACGGCTACACCTTC.

This clonotype has only a few counts. A junction end diverges from the germline sequence, so it may reflect a read error. The rearrangement links TRBV7-7 to TRBJ2-5, with 9 bases aligning to TRBD2. Germline V gene sequence: CDR1 SSHAT, CDR2 FNYEAQ (reference sequence). CDR3 length equals 15 residues. The CDR3 loop reads CASSPQGSGGVTQYF. Here the CDR3 DNA reads TGTGCTAGCAGCCCTCAGGGTAGCGGGGGTGTGACCCAGTACTTC. The full variable domain, its missing parts supplied by reference TRBV7-7 and TRBJ2-5, is GAGVSQSPRYKVTKRGQDVTLRCDPISSHATLYWYQQALGQGPEFLTYFNYEAQPDKSGLPSDRFSAERPEGSISTLTIQRTEQRDSAMYRCASSPQGSGGVTQYFGPGTRLLVL.

This clonotype was observed a few times. V and J are TRBV19 and TRBJ2-4; D possibly corresponds to TRBD2 (6 bases). The CDR3 runs 15 residues. V lost 6 bases to trimming and J lost 1 base, with 13 bases between them. Germline CDR1 and CDR2: LNHDA and SQIVND (reference sequence). CDR3 DNA: TGTGCCAGTAGGGACCAAAGCGGGGCCAAAAACATTCAGTACTTC. Translated, it gives CASRDQSGAKNIQYF.

The V gene is TRBV20-1, the J gene TRBJ2-2; D is possibly TRBD2 (5 bases). V lost 1 base and J 4 bases, leaving 10 bases between the germline ends. The CDR3 length is 14 residues. The germline CDR1 and CDR2 sequences are DFQATT and SNEGSKA (reference sequence). Here the CDR3 DNA reads TGCAGTGCTAGAGTTACCGCGGGCACCGGGGAGCTGTTTTTT. It encodes CSARVTAGTGELFF.

CDR3 DNA sequence: TGTGCCAGCAGCGTTAGCGGAGTCCAAGAGACCCAGTACTTC. It is translated as CASSVSGVQETQYF. The rearrangement joins TRBV9 to TRBJ2-5, with a possible D match to TRBD2 (6 bases). V lost 2 bases and J lost 1, with 9 bases in between. Germline CDR1 is SGDLS and CDR2 is YYNGEE. This CDR3 is 14 amino acids long.

This chain connects TRBV27 to TRBJ2-1; 11 nucleotides agree with TRBD2. The germline CDR1 and CDR2 sequences are MNHEY and SMNVEV (reference sequence). V lost 2 bases, J lost 8 bases, and 11 bases stayed unmatched. This CDR3 has 17 residues. The CDR3 DNA sequence: TGTGCCAGCAGTTTACCCTCAGTAGCGGGAGGGCCCCATGAGCAGTTCTTC. Translation gives CASSLPSVAGGPHEQFF.

The chain combines TRBV3-1 with TRBJ2-1; no clear D gene. The CDR3 totals 15 residues. CDR1 is LGHDT and CDR2 is YNNKEL in the germline V gene (reference sequence). Trimming took off 2 bases at V and 0 bases at J, with 8 bases between the two ends. The CDR3 DNA reads as TGTGCCAGCAGCCAACCCCATAGCTCCTACAATGAGCAGTTCTTC. Translating gives CASSQPHSSYNEQFF.

The chain employs TRBV28 and TRBJ2-1; D may be TRBD2 (6 bases). CDR1 MDHEN and CDR2 SYDVKM come from the germline V gene. The CDR3 is 14 residues long. V lost 3 bases and J lost 7, with 13 bases in between. The CDR3 DNA follows: TGTGCCAGCAGTTTCTTAGTAGCGGCAAATGAGCAGTTCTTC. This codes for CASSFLVAANEQFF. Supplemented by reference TRBV28 and TRBJ2-1, the full variable domain reads DVKVTQSSRYLVKRTGEKVFLECVQDMDHENMFWYRQDPGLGLRLIYFSYDVKMKEKGDIPEGYSVSREKKERFSLILESASTNQTSMYLCASSFLVAANEQFFGPGTRLTVL.

This clonotype occurred many times. V and J are TRBV5-1 and TRBJ1-6; D may be TRBD1 (6 bases). The germline V gene has CDR1 SGHRS and CDR2 YFSETQ. This CDR3 contains 14 residues. The V gene lost 4 bases and the J gene lost 10 bases, with 15 bases spanning the gap. CDR3 bases: TGCGCCAGCAGCGGCGCGGAGGGGGAATCACCCCTCCACTTT. It translates to CASSGAEGESPLHF. The complete variable domain, with remaining parts taken from reference TRBV5-1 and TRBJ1-6, reads KAGVTQTPRYLIKTRGQQVTLSCSPISGHRSVSWYQQTPGQGLQFLFEYFSETQRNKGNFPGRFSGRQFSNSRSEMNVSTLELGDSALYLCASSGAEGESPLHFGNGTRLTVT.

This chain links TRBV5-6 with TRBJ2-7, with TRBD2 matching over 9 bases. J was trimmed by 4 bases and V by 0 bases; bases with no gene match: 11. The CDR3 length is 17 residues. Germline V CDR1 and CDR2: SGHDT, YYEEEE. The CDR3 region has the DNA TGTGCCAGCAGCTTGGCAGCGCTAGCGGGGAATGTTTACGAGCAGTACTTC. This gives the protein CASSLAALAGNVYEQYF.

This clonotype was recorded many times. Its ends do not fully match the called genes, so a read error is possible. V is TRBV7-2 and J is TRBJ2-3; D is possibly TRBD2 (6 bases). The length of the CDR3 is 15 residues. CDR1 is SGHTA, CDR2 FQGNSA, per germline. CDR3 in amino acids: CASSLGPGGTDTQYF. The CDR3 bases are TGCGCCAGCAGCTTGGGTCCGGGGGGCACAGATACGCAGTATTTT.

This sequence joins TRBV4-3 and TRBJ1-2; D ambiguous. This CDR3 spans 14 amino acids. Trimming pared 8 bases from V and 6 bases from J, leaving 19 bases between. CDR1 LGHNA and CDR2 YSLEER come from the germline V gene. The CDR3 DNA is TGCGCCAGCCAAGCCCAGTGGGCTAAAGATGGCTACACCTTC. Protein product: CASQAQWAKDGYTF.

The V call is TRBV4-3, the J call TRBJ2-6; D is possibly TRBD1 or TRBD2 (5 bases each). The V gene lost 4 bases and the J gene lost 2 bases, with 15 bases spanning the gap. Germline CDR1 and CDR2: LGHNA and YSLEER. The CDR3 extends over 17 amino acids. The CDR3 region is CASSPRGERAGANVLTF. The CDR3, as DNA: TGCGCCAGCAGCCCTAGGGGTGAGAGGGCTGGGGCCAACGTCCTGACTTTC.

This clonotype was recorded a few times. The gene calls are TRBV6-2 or TRBV6-3 and TRBJ2-5, with D maybe TRBD2 (6 bases). V shed 3 bases and J shed 10 bases, with 15 bases lying between them. The germline V gene encodes CDR1 MNHEY and CDR2 SVGEGT. The CDR3 is 13 amino acids. CDR3 in DNA: TGTGCCAGCAGTTATGTGGGCTACGGGGGCCAGTACTTC. It is translated as CASSYVGYGGQYF.

This clonotype came up many times. V is TRBV6-2 or TRBV6-3 and J is TRBJ1-1; D is possibly TRBD1 (5 bases). Germline V lookup: CDR1 MNHEY, CDR2 SVGEGT. V was shortened by 7 bases and J by 6 bases, with 21 bases between the two germline ends. The CDR3 loop spans 15 amino acids. CDR3 residues: CASTALMGPRSEAFF. CDR3 DNA sequence: TGTGCCAGCACCGCGTTAATGGGGCCCCGGTCTGAAGCTTTCTTT.

A word on this clonotype: One junction end does not reproduce the germline sequence, and a read error may be involved. The J gene is TRBJ2-5, the V gene TRBV6-9; D ambiguous. The CDR3 contains 20 residues. CDR1 is MNHGY and CDR2 is SVAAGI in the germline V gene. DNA for the CDR3: TGCGCCAGCAGTTATTCGACTCCTCGCAGCGACAAAAAACTACAAGAGACCCAGTACTTC. It translates to CASSYSTPRSDKKLQETQYF.

The CDR3 here is CASSLGTEQLWGNYGYTF. The CDR3 nucleotides read TGTGCCAGCAGCTTGGGGACAGAACAATTATGGGGCAACTATGGCTACACCTTC. The rearrangement links TRBV11-1 to TRBJ1-2; 7 nucleotides agree with TRBD1. V lost 3 bases to trimming and J lost 2 bases; unmatched junction nucleotides: 15. The CDR3 sequence is 18 residues long. In germline, CDR1 is SGHAT, CDR2 FQDESV (reference sequence).

This clonotype was seen a handful of times. The genes are TRBV7-9 and TRBJ2-5; 8 bases match TRBD1. CDR1 and CDR2 from the germline V gene are SEHNR and FQNEAQ (reference sequence). V gave up 3 bases and J gave up 1 base; unmatched junction bases: 7. The length of the CDR3 is 16 residues. The CDR3 bases are TGTGCCAGCAGCTTCCGGACAGGGCGAATCCAAGAGACCCAGTACTTC. It translates to CASSFRTGRIQETQYF.

This rearrangement joins TRBV6-5 to TRBJ1-1; no clear D. The V end was cut by 7 bases, the J end by 1 base, with 7 bases between. CDR1 is MNHEY, CDR2 SVGAGI, per germline. The CDR3 extends over 12 amino acids. The CDR3 region is CASIDRNTEAFF. CDR3 DNA: TGTGCCAGCATCGACCGGAACACTGAAGCTTTCTTT.

This sequence joins TRBV28 and TRBJ2-3, with D unresolved. V gave up 7 bases and J gave up 2 bases, with 19 bases separating them. Germline values: CDR1 MDHEN, CDR2 SYDVKM. This CDR3 contains 16 residues. The CDR3 region is CASTLRPNRNTDTQYF. The DNA of the CDR3 is TGTGCCAGCACCCTCAGGCCCAACAGAAACACAGATACGCAGTATTTT.